This T cell receptor (beta chain) was identified during a study of cytomegalovirus exposure and HLA in healthy donors. Study at large: Findings of an earlier analysis included about 120 million unique TCR beta sequences from 180 million or so T cells. The study placed 80% to 85% of its approximately 360 genotyped donors in the Caucasian-associated ancestry cluster. Study-wide findings and caveats: By a later analysis, the bulk of CMV-associated TCR beta chains appeared HLA-restricted. HLA-A and HLA-B allele assignments for most subjects were reportedly predicted accurately using TCR beta sequences.

Germline assignment: CDR1 SQVTM and CDR2 ANQGSEA. With 6 bases clipped from V and 3 bases from J, the junction kept 7 bases outside the gene matches. The CDR3 extends over 14 amino acids. This clone appeared once. The antigen is not known. PCR primers comprised 60 Vbeta and 13 Jbeta primers. Sequencing was performed with immunoSEQ multiplex PCR; in TCRdb, only in-frame clones are kept and a portion is missing. The repertoire holds about 190,000 clones, with roughly 80% as singletons. The V call is TRBV29-1, the J call TRBJ2-3, with 9 positions matching TRBD2. The receptor was derived from a woman younger than 35 in good health and CMV-seronegative. Source material: PBMCs. The CDR3 DNA reads as TGCAGCGTACGCTCTAGCGGGACAACAGATACGCAGTATTTT. It translates to CSVRSSGTTDTQYF.